Each of the 14 T cell receptor beta chains below was sequenced from the same sample in a study of technical replicates of blood from a few donors. Sequenced by immunoSEQ multiplex PCR; TCRdb stores in-frame clones only, minus some. Here the sample spans 60,000 to 70,000 clones, around 88% being singletons. Sequencing was performed on PBMCs. These receptors all stem from a human donor in good health. Some clones in this sample may be carry-over from other donors' samples.

The V gene is TRBV4-1, the J gene TRBJ2-7; D might be TRBD1 (5 bases). The CDR3 covers 15 residues. Germline V gives CDR1 MGHRA, CDR2 YSYEKL. With 4 bases removed from V and 3 bases from J, the gap between germline ends came to 16 bases. The CDR3: CASSPEARQNYEQYF. DNA for the CDR3: TGCGCCAGCAGCCCCGAAGCAAGACAGAACTACGAGCAGTACTTC.

The gene calls are TRBV5-1 and TRBJ2-2; TRBD1 is a possible D gene (6 bases). Germline CDR1 SGHRS, CDR2 YFSETQ. This CDR3 contains 15 residues. V lost 5 bases and J lost 7, with 18 bases in between. The CDR3 DNA sequence: TGCGCCAGCAGACCCTTGCAGGGGATCATCGGGGAGCTGTTTTTT. It encodes CASRPLQGIIGELFF. Filled out from reference TRBV5-1 and TRBJ2-2, the complete variable domain reads KAGVTQTPRYLIKTRGQQVTLSCSPISGHRSVSWYQQTPGQGLQFLFEYFSETQRNKGNFPGRFSGRQFSNSRSEMNVSTLELGDSALYLCASRPLQGIIGELFFGEGSRLTVL.

The chain is built from TRBV4-2 and TRBJ2-7; 13 bases are a match to TRBD2. The length of the CDR3 is 16 residues. J was trimmed by 6 bases and V by 0 bases; bases with no gene match: 5. Per the germline V gene, CDR1 is LGHNA and CDR2 is YNFKEQ. CDR3 region: CASSQELLAGGREQYF. CDR3 bases: TGTGCCAGCAGCCAAGAACTACTAGCGGGGGGGCGCGAGCAGTACTTC.

The sample holds a few counts of this clone. The chain has TRBV9 and TRBJ1-1; 8 bases are a match to TRBD1. CDR3 length equals 15 residues. CDR1 and CDR2 from the germline V gene are SGDLS and YYNGEE. V lost 4 bases and J lost 2; bases outside the gene matches: 7. The CDR3 reads CASSSRTGTNTEAFF. The CDR3 bases are TGTGCCAGCAGCTCCCGGACAGGGACTAACACTGAAGCTTTCTTT. Using reference TRBV9 and TRBJ1-1 for the parts outside the CDR3, the full variable domain is DSGVTQTPKHLITATGQRVTLRCSPRSGDLSVYWYQQSLDQGLQFLIQYYNGEERAKGNILERFSAQQFPDLHSELNLSSLELGDSALYFCASSSRTGTNTEAFFGQGTRLTVV.

The genes are TRBV7-2 and TRBJ1-2; 10 bases map to TRBD1. V trimming: 4 bases; J trimming: 9 bases; junction bases outside the gene matches: 8. This CDR3 contains 14 residues. The germline V gene has CDR1 SGHTA and CDR2 FQGNSA. CDR3: CASSWGQGFDSYTF. The CDR3 bases are TGTGCCAGCAGCTGGGGACAGGGGTTTGATAGCTACACCTTC.

The V call is TRBV7-9, the J call TRBJ1-5; tentatively, D is TRBD1 (6 bases). The CDR3 loop spans 15 amino acids. Germline V gene lookup returns CDR1 SEHNR and CDR2 FQNEAQ (reference sequence). The ends were cut back, 5 bases at V and 6 bases at J, with 17 bases in the middle. CDR3 DNA: TGTGCCAGCAGCACGGGGGGGGGCCCGGGTCAGCCCCAGCATTTT. Translated: CASSTGGGPGQPQHF.

This clone showed up just a few times. This chain links TRBV13 with TRBJ2-1; 11 bases are shared with TRBD2. The CDR3 totals 15 residues. Germline assignment: CDR1 PRHDT and CDR2 FYEKMQ (reference sequence). J was trimmed by 5 bases and V by 5 bases; bases with no gene match: 5. CDR3 bases: TGTGCCAGCAGCGCCGGGACTAGCGGAGACAATGAGCAGTTCTTC. Translated: CASSAGTSGDNEQFF.

Worth noting for this clone: Other DNA sequences of this sample code for an identical CDR3. The chain uses TRBV7-2 and TRBJ2-3; tentatively, D is TRBD2 (5 bases). V dropped 5 bases and J dropped 1 base, with 13 bases sitting between them. This CDR3 is 15 amino acids long. CDR1 and CDR2 (germline): SGHTA, FQGNSA. This CDR3 is CASSPDSLGTDTQYF. The CDR3 DNA reads as TGTGCCAGCAGCCCGGACTCCCTCGGCACAGATACGCAGTATTTT.

This chain links TRBV20-1 with TRBJ2-2, with D uncertain. Germline CDR1 DFQATT, CDR2 SNEGSKA (reference sequence). The CDR3 loop spans 9 amino acids. V was trimmed by 6 bases and J by 7 bases, leaving 3 bases between them. The CDR3 loop reads CSAHGELFF. CDR3 nucleotides: TGCAGTGCACACGGGGAGCTGTTTTTT.

This chain joins TRBV5-1 and TRBJ2-7, with 11 bases identical to TRBD2. The CDR3 runs 14 residues. CDR1 is SGHRS, CDR2 YFSETQ, per germline. The V gene end was trimmed by 4 bases and the J gene end by 6 bases; junction bases not matched to a gene: 6. In nucleotides, the CDR3 is TGCGCCAGCAGCGACATAGCGGGGGGGCGCGAGCAGTACTTC. Protein product: CASSDIAGGREQYF.

The chain links TRBV5-5 to TRBJ2-3; 13 bases fit TRBD2. Per the germline V gene, CDR1 is SGHKS and CDR2 is YYEKEE (reference sequence). J lost 2 bases, V lost 0 bases, and 3 bases had no gene match. This CDR3 is built from 17 residues. The CDR3 DNA reads TGTGCCAGCAGCTTGGGGGGACTAGCGGGGCTCACAGATACGCAGTATTTT. Protein sequence: CASSLGGLAGLTDTQYF.

This sequence joins TRBV5-1 and TRBJ1-2, with D maybe TRBD1 (6 bases). CDR1 and CDR2 from the germline V gene are SGHRS and YFSETQ. V dropped 4 bases and J dropped 5 bases, with 18 bases sitting between them. CDR3 size: 15 residues. The CDR3 nucleotides are TGCGCCAGCAGCCCGGATGGTGGGGGCGCATATGGCTACACCTTC. Translating it yields CASSPDGGGAYGYTF. Drawing the rest from reference TRBV5-1 and TRBJ1-2, the complete variable domain is KAGVTQTPRYLIKTRGQQVTLSCSPISGHRSVSWYQQTPGQGLQFLFEYFSETQRNKGNFPGRFSGRQFSNSRSEMNVSTLELGDSALYLCASSPDGGGAYGYTFGSGTRLTVV.

V and J are TRBV9 and TRBJ2-3; no definite D call. The CDR3 totals 12 residues. The V gene's germline CDR1 is SGDLS and CDR2 YYNGEE. V was clipped by 2 bases and J by 1 base, with 2 bases between them. CDR3 sequence: CASSVGTDTQYF. DNA of the CDR3: TGTGCCAGCAGCGTCGGCACAGATACGCAGTATTTT. Variable domain in full (rest from reference TRBV9 and TRBJ2-3): DSGVTQTPKHLITATGQRVTLRCSPRSGDLSVYWYQQSLDQGLQFLIQYYNGEERAKGNILERFSAQQFPDLHSELNLSSLELGDSALYFCASSVGTDTQYFGPGTRLTVL.

Only one count was recorded for this clone. V and J are TRBV7-2 and TRBJ2-3; TRBD2 aligns across 9 bases. Germline CDR1 is SGHTA and CDR2 is FQGNSA. V lost 2 bases and J lost 5; bases outside the gene matches: 11. There are 17 residues in the CDR3. The CDR3 loop is CASSLTWGAGGRDTQYF. The CDR3 DNA is TGTGCCAGCAGCTTAACTTGGGGAGCGGGGGGCCGAGATACGCAGTATTTT.